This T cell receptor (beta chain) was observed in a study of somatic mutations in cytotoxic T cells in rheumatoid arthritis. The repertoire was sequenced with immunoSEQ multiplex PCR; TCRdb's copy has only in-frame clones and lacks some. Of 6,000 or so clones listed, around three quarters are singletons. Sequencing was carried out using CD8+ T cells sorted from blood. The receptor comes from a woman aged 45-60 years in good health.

The DNA for the CDR3 is TGTGCCAGCAGTGAATCAGGGGGAAGGACTGAAGCTTTCTTT. Translation gives CASSESGGRTEAFF. V usage is TRBV6-1 and J usage is TRBJ1-1, with 7 bases that match TRBD1. Looked up from germline, CDR1 is MNHNS and CDR2 is SASEGT. The V and J ends lost 2 bases and 5 bases, in that order; junction bases with no gene match: 5. The CDR3 has 14 residues.